A single sample is the source of the 26 T cell receptor beta chains below, sequenced in a study of shared clonotypes between healthy human individuals. Repertoires were generated with immunoSEQ multiplex PCR, while TCRdb's copy carries only in-frame clones and drops some. This table holds hundreds of thousands of clones, around 75% found once. Specimen: PBMCs. These receptors all come from a middle-aged woman in good health. Some clones in this sample may be carry-over from other donors' samples.

This chain joins TRBV7-9 and TRBJ2-7, with a possible D match to TRBD1 (6 bases). Germline CDR1 SEHNR, CDR2 FQNEAQ (reference sequence). The CDR3 contains 11 residues. V lost 6 bases, J lost 10 bases, and 13 bases lay in between. The CDR3 nucleotides read TGTGCCAGCAGGTCCGAAGGGGGACAGTACTTC. Protein sequence: CASRSEGGQYF.

This sequence joins TRBV6-5 and TRBJ2-4; 10 nucleotides align to TRBD2. CDR3 length equals 14 residues. The germline V gene has CDR1 MNHEY and CDR2 SVGAGI. The V gene end was trimmed by 6 bases and the J gene end by 7 bases; junction bases not matched to a gene: 6. CDR3 in DNA: TGTGCCAGCAGGCCCCTAGCGGGAGATAACATTCAGTACTTC. Protein sequence: CASRPLAGDNIQYF.

V usage is TRBV19 and J usage is TRBJ1-2; D call uncertain. The CDR3 consists of 16 residues. Trimming pared 3 bases from V and 3 bases from J, leaving 17 bases between. Germline-derived CDR1 and CDR2 are LNHDA and SQIVND (reference sequence). The CDR3 DNA is TGTGCCAGTAGTATTATAGAGGCACCGGTCGACTATGGCTACACCTTC. Translating gives CASSIIEAPVDYGYTF.

V is TRBV5-6 and J is TRBJ2-3; the match to TRBD2 covers 11 bases. This CDR3 is built from 15 residues. Losses at the gene ends were 4 bases for V and 4 bases for J; bases not matched to a gene: 5. Germline CDR1 reads SGHDT; CDR2 reads YYEEEE. The CDR3 region has the DNA TGTGCCAGCAGCCCGACTAGCGGGACGGCAGATACGCAGTATTTT. Its translation is CASSPTSGTADTQYF.

The chain has TRBV28 and TRBJ2-7; 8 bases match TRBD2. The germline V gene encodes CDR1 MDHEN and CDR2 SYDVKM. This CDR3 contains 16 residues. With V trimmed by 3 bases and J by 6 bases, 13 bases remained unmatched. CDR3: CASSLNRGAGAAEQYF. In nucleotides, the CDR3 is TGTGCCAGCAGTTTGAACCGTGGAGCGGGAGCGGCCGAGCAGTACTTC.

This clone has a single count. This chain connects TRBV30 to TRBJ1-2, with D possibly matching TRBD1 (5 bases). V was shortened by 4 bases and J by 8 bases, with 14 bases between the two germline ends. The CDR3 loop spans 12 amino acids. Germline CDR1 reads GTSNPN; CDR2 reads SVGIG (reference sequence). For the CDR3, the DNA is TGTGCCTGGATTCGGGGGATGGAGGGCTACACCTTC. This codes for CAWIRGMEGYTF.

The chain recombines TRBV30 with TRBJ2-4, with 10 bases lining up with TRBD2. The V and J ends lost 2 bases and 0 bases, in that order; junction bases with no gene match: 1. Germline CDR1 is GTSNPN and CDR2 is SVGIG (reference sequence). The CDR3 loop spans 15 amino acids. Here the CDR3 reads CAWSRLAGAKNIQYF. The DNA of the CDR3 is TGTGCCTGGAGTCGACTAGCGGGAGCCAAAAACATTCAGTACTTC.

The CDR3 nucleotides are TGTGCCAGCAGTTACCCCTGCGGACACGATTATATCCCTCGCACAGATACGCAGTATTTT. Translation: CASSYPCGHDYIPRTDTQYF. This chain connects TRBV6-7 to TRBJ2-3; a weak D match, TRBD1 (5 bases). TRBV6-7 is annotated as an ORF whose role is uncertain. The CDR3 totals 20 residues. Trimming pared 2 bases from V and 1 base from J, leaving 25 bases between.

The chain links TRBV28 to TRBJ1-2, with D perhaps matching TRBD1 (6 bases). The CDR3 runs 15 residues. V lost 3 bases and J 7 bases, leaving 18 bases between the germline ends. CDR1 is MDHEN and CDR2 is SYDVKM in the germline V gene. The CDR3 spells CASSFGSRGQAGYTF. The CDR3 DNA sequence: TGTGCCAGCAGTTTCGGATCGCGGGGGCAGGCTGGCTACACCTTC.

The J gene is TRBJ1-1, the V gene TRBV7-9; perhaps TRBD1 as D (6 bases). The ends were cut back, 4 bases at V and 1 base at J, with 13 bases in the middle. CDR1 is SEHNR and CDR2 is FQNEAQ in the germline V gene (reference sequence). CDR3 length equals 15 residues. This CDR3 reads CASSSRKGGNTEAFF. The CDR3 DNA reads as TGTGCCAGCAGCTCAAGAAAGGGGGGGAACACTGAAGCTTTCTTT.

This chain links TRBV18 with TRBJ1-1; 9 nucleotides line up with TRBD1. This CDR3 has 15 amino acids. CDR1 is KGHSH and CDR2 is LQKENI in the germline V gene. J was trimmed by 1 base and V by 4 bases; bases with no gene match: 4. CDR3: CASSRDRVENTEAFF. The CDR3 bases are TGTGCCAGCTCACGGGACAGGGTGGAGAACACTGAAGCTTTCTTT.

This clone showed up just once. This chain joins TRBV28 and TRBJ2-5; 8 bases are shared with TRBD2. The J call may be in error: the DNA end matches TRBJ2-7 better. The V gene's germline CDR1 is MDHEN and CDR2 SYDVKM. The CDR3 is made up of 13 amino acids. CDR3 sequence: CASQISGAYEQYF. CDR3 DNA sequence: TGTGCCAGCCAAATTAGCGGGGCTTACGAGCAGTACTTC.

The rearrangement joins TRBV9 to TRBJ1-1, with a tentative D call TRBD1 (5 bases). Per germline, CDR1 SGDLS and CDR2 YYNGEE. The ends were cut back, 0 bases at V and 7 bases at J, with 10 bases in the middle. The CDR3 covers 13 residues. In DNA, the CDR3 is TGTGCCAGCAGCGTAGGATCGGGGGGTGAAGCTTTCTTT. This translates into CASSVGSGGEAFF.

The V call is TRBV7-9, the J call TRBJ2-5; D tentatively fits TRBD1 or TRBD2 (5 bases each). The CDR3 is 16 amino acids. The V gene's germline CDR1 is SEHNR and CDR2 FQNEAQ (reference sequence). Between the trimmed V and J ends, which lost 3 bases and 4 bases, there was a span of 18 bases. The CDR3 loop reads CASSLGRGPRSETQYF. In nucleotides, the CDR3 is TGTGCCAGCAGCTTGGGCCGGGGCCCCCGCTCAGAGACCCAGTACTTC.

The chain has TRBV27 and TRBJ2-5; D possibly matches TRBD1 or TRBD2 (5 bases each). The end of the DNA fits TRBJ2-7 better, so the J call may be wrong. Per germline, CDR1 MNHEY and CDR2 SMNVEV (reference sequence). There are 13 residues in the CDR3. CDR3 in amino acids: CASSSNEGYEQYF. DNA of the CDR3: TGTGCCAGCAGTTCCAACGAGGGGTACGAGCAGTACTTC.

The rearrangement joins TRBV2 to TRBJ2-7; weak D call: TRBD1 (6 bases). The CDR3 contains 18 residues. Germline loops: CDR1 SNHLY, CDR2 FYNNEI. Trimming took 4 bases from V and 4 from J, leaving 26 bases between them. The CDR3 sequence: CASSGAEIGLGTSYEQYF. As DNA, the CDR3 is TGTGCCAGCAGTGGAGCGGAGATCGGGCTAGGGACATCTTACGAGCAGTACTTC.

This clone was detected only a few times. V usage is TRBV27 and J usage is TRBJ2-5; TRBD1 matches at 8 bases. The CDR3 extends over 14 amino acids. Trimming cost V 4 bases and J 6 bases; bases outside gene matches: 7. Germline values: CDR1 MNHEY, CDR2 SMNVEV (reference sequence). In nucleotides, the CDR3 is TGTGCCAGCAGTTCGGATGGACAGGGAAAGACCCAGTACTTC. This encodes CASSSDGQGKTQYF.

Written as DNA, the CDR3 is TGTGCCAGCAGTGACAGCACTGAAGCTTTCTTT. Translated: CASSDSTEAFF. The chain recombines TRBV28 with TRBJ1-1; D possibly corresponds to TRBD1 (5 bases). This CDR3 is built from 11 residues. From germline, CDR1 is MDHEN and CDR2 SYDVKM. The germline V and J ends were trimmed by 5 bases and 4 bases, with 5 bases remaining between them. The variable domain in full, with the rest retrieved from reference TRBV28 and TRBJ1-1, is DVKVTQSSRYLVKRTGEKVFLECVQDMDHENMFWYRQDPGLGLRLIYFSYDVKMKEKGDIPEGYSVSREKKERFSLILESASTNQTSMYLCASSDSTEAFFGQGTRLTVV.

This clone was seen only a few times. The chain links TRBV5-6 to TRBJ2-5, with 8 bases aligning to TRBD1. Germline V lookup: CDR1 SGHDT, CDR2 YYEEEE. CDR3 length: 15 amino acids. V lost 4 bases, J lost 5 bases, and 10 bases stayed unmatched. The CDR3 spells CASSATTGAGETQYF. CDR3 bases: TGTGCCAGCAGCGCTACGACAGGGGCAGGCGAGACCCAGTACTTC.

J is TRBJ1-1 and V is TRBV5-5; weak D call: TRBD1 (5 bases). The CDR3 spans 15 residues. Trimming shortened V by 1 base and J by 6 bases, and 16 bases separated the two germline ends. The germline CDR1 and CDR2 sequences are SGHKS and YYEKEE (reference sequence). The CDR3 protein is CASSLMGWTPSEAFF. In DNA form, the CDR3 reads TGTGCCAGCAGCTTGATGGGTTGGACACCCTCTGAAGCTTTCTTT.

This chain connects TRBV6-1 to TRBJ1-5; D gene uncertain. This CDR3 comprises 16 residues. Trimming stripped 2 bases from V and 2 bases from J, with 13 bases between. Germline loops: CDR1 MNHNS, CDR2 SASEGT. The CDR3 is CASSETMFGGNQPQHF. As DNA, the CDR3 is TGTGCCAGCAGTGAAACCATGTTCGGGGGCAATCAGCCCCAGCATTTT.

The V and J genes are TRBV19 and TRBJ2-7, with 10 positions matching TRBD1. CDR3 length equals 14 residues. V lost 4 bases to trimming and J lost 6 bases; unmatched junction nucleotides: 6. Germline-derived CDR1 and CDR2 are LNHDA and SQIVND (reference sequence). The CDR3 nucleotides read TGTGCCAGTAGTACCTCCGGGACAGGGGTCGAGCAGTACTTC. It translates to CASSTSGTGVEQYF. The complete variable domain, with remaining parts taken from reference TRBV19 and TRBJ2-7, reads DGGITQSPKYLFRKEGQNVTLSCEQNLNHDAMYWYRQDPGQGLRLIYYSQIVNDFQKGDIAEGYSVSREKKESFPLTVTSAQKNPTAFYLCASSTSGTGVEQYFGPGTRLTVT.

The V and J genes are TRBV19 and TRBJ2-2; D remains unclear. The CDR3 is 14 amino acids. Germline CDR1 LNHDA, CDR2 SQIVND (reference sequence). V was pared by 10 bases and J by 4 bases, with 16 bases between. The CDR3 spells CATTARMSTGELFF. CDR3 nucleotide sequence: TGTGCCACTACGGCTAGGATGTCCACCGGGGAGCTGTTTTTT. Using reference TRBV19 and TRBJ2-2 for the parts outside the CDR3, the full variable domain is DGGITQSPKYLFRKEGQNVTLSCEQNLNHDAMYWYRQDPGQGLRLIYYSQIVNDFQKGDIAEGYSVSREKKESFPLTVTSAQKNPTAFYLCATTARMSTGELFFGEGSRLTVL.

The chain has TRBV28 and TRBJ2-1; no clear D. V was trimmed by 1 base and J by 0 bases, leaving 7 bases between them. Germline V CDR1 and CDR2: MDHEN, SYDVKM. CDR3 length: 15 amino acids. The CDR3 protein is CASSLSGFSYNEQFF. The CDR3 nucleotides read TGTGCCAGCAGTTTATCTGGTTTCTCCTACAATGAGCAGTTCTTC.

V is TRBV29-1 and J is TRBJ2-5; 9 bases are shared with TRBD1. Germline V gene data show CDR1 as SQVTM and CDR2 as ANQGSEA. CDR3 length: 12 residues. With V trimmed by 6 bases and J by 3 bases, 2 bases remained unmatched. CDR3 amino acids: CSVRTGEETQYF. CDR3 nucleotide sequence: TGCAGCGTCCGGACAGGGGAAGAGACCCAGTACTTC.

CDR3 protein: CASSAPGPTSYEQYF. Written as DNA, the CDR3 is TGTGCCAGCAGTGCACCCGGTCCCACCTCCTACGAGCAGTACTTC. This sequence joins TRBV25-1 and TRBJ2-7; D uncertain. V lost 4 bases, J lost 0 bases, and 13 bases lay in between. This CDR3 is built from 15 residues. Germline values: CDR1 MGHDK, CDR2 SYGVNS.